The 9 T cell receptor beta chains reported below all come from one sample, sequenced in a study of blood T cells in healthy people across ages. Then a second PCR, running roughly 6 to 11 cycles, was carried out with a sample-barcoded 5' primer and a J-beta primer mix. TCRdb ran MiXCR on the 5' RACE reads and lists one entry per CDR3 protein. Of about 1.8 million distinct CDR3 sequences listed, approximately 50% are singletons. The sample comprised blood. The receptors come from a woman between 40 and 55 years old in good health.

In this sample, this clonotype turned up a few times. V is TRBV29-1 and J is TRBJ2-5; tentative D call: TRBD2 (5 bases). V was pared by 7 bases and J by 5 bases, with 11 bases between. CDR3 length: 11 amino acids. Germline CDR1 and CDR2: SQVTM and ANQGSEA. The CDR3 protein is CSARGDETQYF. CDR3 bases: TGCAGCGCTCGGGGTGATGAGACCCAGTACTTC.

The V gene is TRBV20-1, the J gene TRBJ1-2, with D possibly TRBD1 on 5 matching bases. The V end was cut by 6 bases, the J end by 4 bases, with 12 bases between. This CDR3 is 12 amino acids long. Germline-derived CDR1 and CDR2 are DFQATT and SNEGSKA (reference sequence). The CDR3 bases are TGCAGTGCCCTCCAGGGTTCCTATGGCTACACCTTC. Its translation: CSALQGSYGYTF.

The rearrangement links TRBV2 to TRBJ2-1; D is unclear. Germline values: CDR1 SNHLY, CDR2 FYNNEI. Trimming pared 1 base from V and 0 bases from J, leaving 22 bases between. The CDR3 length is 20 residues. The CDR3 region has the DNA TGTGCCAGCAGTGAAGATGGAGCCAGGCACCTCGTATTCTCCTACAATGAGCAGTTCTTC. Translating it yields CASSEDGARHLVFSYNEQFF.

The chain couples TRBV7-9 to TRBJ2-1; 9 bases line up with TRBD1. The V gene end was trimmed by 2 bases and the J gene end by 7 bases; junction bases not matched to a gene: 9. CDR3 length: 16 residues. From germline, CDR1 is SEHNR and CDR2 FQNEAQ (reference sequence). The CDR3 here is CASSLYGGQGQNEQFF. The CDR3 DNA reads TGTGCCAGCAGCTTATACGGGGGACAGGGTCAGAATGAGCAGTTCTTC.

V is TRBV6-6 and J is TRBJ2-1, with D possibly being TRBD1 (5 bases). This CDR3 is built from 14 residues. Germline V lookup: CDR1 MNHNY, CDR2 SVGAGI (reference sequence). Trimming pared 7 bases from V and 4 bases from J, leaving 14 bases between. The CDR3 nucleotides read TGTGCCAGCAAAGACAGTGTAAGATACAATGAGCAGTTCTTC. This translates into CASKDSVRYNEQFF.

In DNA form, the CDR3 reads TGTGCCAGCAGTTTAAGAGCAGCTATCTGGGGGATTGGGGCTTTCTTT. It yields the protein CASSLRAAIWGIGAFF. The chain has TRBV28 and TRBJ1-1, with a possible D match to TRBD1 (5 bases). V was cut by 2 bases and J by 11 bases, with 24 bases left in between. The germline CDR1 and CDR2 sequences are MDHEN and SYDVKM. The CDR3 loop spans 16 amino acids. Variable domain in full (rest from reference TRBV28 and TRBJ1-1): DVKVTQSSRYLVKRTGEKVFLECVQDMDHENMFWYRQDPGLGLRLIYFSYDVKMKEKGDIPEGYSVSREKKERFSLILESASTNQTSMYLCASSLRAAIWGIGAFFGQGTRLTVV.

V usage is TRBV20-1 and J usage is TRBJ1-2, with a possible D match to TRBD1 (6 bases). CDR3 length equals 15 residues. Germline V lookup: CDR1 DFQATT, CDR2 SNEGSKA (reference sequence). Deletions cut 5 bases from V and 4 bases from J, with 20 bases between. Written as DNA, the CDR3 is TGCAGTGCTTCTGCCGCCTTTGGGGGCTCCTATGGCTACACCTTC. Its protein product is CSASAAFGGSYGYTF.

This clonotype occurred a few times. The chain recombines TRBV12-3 or TRBV12-4 with TRBJ2-3, with 8 bases lining up with TRBD2. Losses at the gene ends were 5 bases for V and 6 bases for J; bases not matched to a gene: 10. The CDR3 consists of 15 residues. The CDR3 sequence is CASSPYGGALDTQYF. CDR3 nucleotide sequence: TGTGCCAGCAGTCCCTACGGGGGGGCATTGGATACGCAGTATTTT.

The chain employs TRBV9 and TRBJ2-1; D might be TRBD1 or TRBD2, each matching 5 bases. Trimming removed 5 bases from V and 8 bases from J, with 23 bases in between. The CDR3 contains 16 residues. CDR1 is SGDLS and CDR2 is YYNGEE in the germline V gene. CDR3 sequence: CASSQTRDPSTYEQFF. CDR3 DNA sequence: TGTGCCAGCAGTCAAACCCGGGACCCCAGTACCTATGAGCAGTTCTTC.